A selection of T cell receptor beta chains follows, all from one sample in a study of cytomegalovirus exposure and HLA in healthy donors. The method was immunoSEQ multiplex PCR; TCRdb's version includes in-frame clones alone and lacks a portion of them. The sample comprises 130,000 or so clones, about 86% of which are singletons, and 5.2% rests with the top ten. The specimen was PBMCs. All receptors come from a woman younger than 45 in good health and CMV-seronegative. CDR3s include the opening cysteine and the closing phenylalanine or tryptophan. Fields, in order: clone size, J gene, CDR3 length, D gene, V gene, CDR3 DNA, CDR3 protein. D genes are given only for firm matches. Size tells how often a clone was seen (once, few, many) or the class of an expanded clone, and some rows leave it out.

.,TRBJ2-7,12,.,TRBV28,TGTGCCAGCAGTTTAAAGGGGCGCGAGCAGTACTTC,CASSLKGREQYF
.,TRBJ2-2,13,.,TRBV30,TGTGCCTGGAGTGTTTACTTAATCGGGGAGCTGTTTTTT,CAWSVYLIGELFF
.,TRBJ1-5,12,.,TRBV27,TGTGCCAGCAGGTCTAGGGGGGGGTCCCAGCATTTT,CASRSRGGSQHF
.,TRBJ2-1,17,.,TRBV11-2,TGTGCCAGCAGCTTAGGACTCCTAGCGAGATCCTACAATGAGCAGTTCTTC,CASSLGLLARSYNEQFF
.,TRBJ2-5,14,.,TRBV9,TGTGCCAGCAGCCCCGGGGGGACACCAGAGACCCAGTACTTC,CASSPGGTPETQYF
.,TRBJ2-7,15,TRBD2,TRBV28,TGTGCCAGCAGTACTCTTTTCGGGGGGTCCTACGAGCAGTACTTC,CASSTLFGGSYEQYF
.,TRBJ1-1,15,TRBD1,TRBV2,TGTGCCAGCAGTTCATACGCACAGGGGGCTACTGAAGCTTTCTTC,CASSSYAQGATEAFF
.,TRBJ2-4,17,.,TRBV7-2,TGTGCCAGCAGCTTACCCCTCGGGGGATTGGTCAAAAACATTCAGTACTTC,CASSLPLGGLVKNIQYF
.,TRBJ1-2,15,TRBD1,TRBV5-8,TGTGCCAGCAGTTCCAGGACAGGATGGCCTTATGGCTACACCTTC,CASSSRTGWPYGYTF
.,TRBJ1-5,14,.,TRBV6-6,TGTGCCAGCAGTTACTCTCTGGGAGATCAGCCCCAGCATTTT,CASSYSLGDQPQHF
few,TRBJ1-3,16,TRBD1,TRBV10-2,TGCGCCAGCAGCGCAACCCCGGGACAGGGGAAAAACACCATATATTTT,CASSATPGQGKNTIYF
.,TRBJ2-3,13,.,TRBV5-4,TGTGCCAGCAGCATCCAGGGCACAGATACGCAGTATTTT,CASSIQGTDTQYF
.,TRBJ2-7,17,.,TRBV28,TGTGCCAGCAGTTTGTCCGGAATGACTATGAGCTCCTACGAGCAGTACTTT,CASSLSGMTMSSYEQYF
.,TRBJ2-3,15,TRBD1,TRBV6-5,TGTGCCAGCAGTCTCAGACAGGGCTCTACAGATACGCAGTATTTT,CASSLRQGSTDTQYF
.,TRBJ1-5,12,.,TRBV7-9,TGTTCCAGCAGCTTAGTGGGACAACGGAAGCATTTT,CSSSLVGQRKHF
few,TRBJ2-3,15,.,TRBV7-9,TGTGCCAGCAGCTCGGGAGACCCTAGCACAGATACGCAGTATTTT,CASSSGDPSTDTQYF
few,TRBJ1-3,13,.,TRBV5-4,TGTGCCAGCAGCATGCAGGGGGGAAACACCATATATTTT,CASSMQGGNTIYF
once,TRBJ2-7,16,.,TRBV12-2,TGTGCAAGTCGCCCGCCGACTCCGAGGAGAATCTACGGGCAGTACTTC,CASRPPTPRRIYGQYF
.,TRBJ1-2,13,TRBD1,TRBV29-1,TGCAGCGTTGTTGACAGGGGGAATCTGGGCTACACCTTC,CSVVDRGNLGYTF
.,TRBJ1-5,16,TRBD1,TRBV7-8,TGTGCCAGCAGCGCCGGGACAGGGGAATCGAATCAGCCCCAGCATTTT,CASSAGTGESNQPQHF
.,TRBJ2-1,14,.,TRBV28,TGTGCCAGCAGTTTACGGGAGACCTACAATGAGCAGTTCTTC,CASSLRETYNEQFF
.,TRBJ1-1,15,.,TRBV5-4,TGTGCCAGCAGCCCAGGGGAGCGAGCGAACACTGAAGCTTTCTTT,CASSPGERANTEAFF
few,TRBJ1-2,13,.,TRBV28,TGTGCCAGCAGTTACCAGGGGTCGTATGGCTACACCTTC,CASSYQGSYGYTF
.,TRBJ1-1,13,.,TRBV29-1,TGCAGCGTTGGCCCAGGGCATAACACTGAAGCTTTCTTT,CSVGPGHNTEAFF
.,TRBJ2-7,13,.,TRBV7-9,TGTGCCAGCAGCTTAGGGGCAGGGTCCGAGCAGTACTTC,CASSLGAGSEQYF
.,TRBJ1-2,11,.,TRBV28,TGTGCCAGCAGAGGCGGCTATGGCTACACCTTC,CASRGGYGYTF
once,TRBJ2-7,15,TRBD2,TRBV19,TGTGCCAGTAGCCCCGGGGGGGGCGCAGGCTACGAGCAGTACTTC,CASSPGGGAGYEQYF
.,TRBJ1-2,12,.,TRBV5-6,TGTGCCAGCAGGGACAGAAACTATGGCTACACCTTC,CASRDRNYGYTF
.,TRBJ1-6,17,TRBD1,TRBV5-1,TGCGCCAGCAGCTTTTCGGACAGGGGACATTATAATTCACCCCTCCACTTT,CASSFSDRGHYNSPLHF
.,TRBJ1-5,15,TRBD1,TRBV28,TGTGCCAGCAGTATTAGGGGGCAGGGCAATCAGCCCCAGCATTTT,CASSIRGQGNQPQHF
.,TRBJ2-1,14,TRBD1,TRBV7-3,TGTGCCAGCAGCTTAACCGGGACAGACAATGAGCAGTTCTTC,CASSLTGTDNEQFF
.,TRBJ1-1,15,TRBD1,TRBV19,TGTGCCAGTAGTACGGGCAGGGGGCTTGACACTGAAGCTTTCTTT,CASSTGRGLDTEAFF
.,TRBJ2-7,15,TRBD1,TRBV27,TGTGCCAGCAGCCCAACCGGGACAGCCCTATACGAGCAGTACTTC,CASSPTGTALYEQYF
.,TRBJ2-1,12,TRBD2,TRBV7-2,TGTGCCAGCAGCTTCTGGGGGGGTGAGCAGTTCTTC,CASSFWGGEQFF
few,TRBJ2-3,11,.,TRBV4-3,TGCGCCAGCAGTCTAGACGGTACGCAGTATTTT,CASSLDGTQYF
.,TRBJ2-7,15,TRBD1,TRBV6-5,TGTGCCAGCAGTTACCCGACAGGGTCTACCTACGAGCAGTACTTC,CASSYPTGSTYEQYF
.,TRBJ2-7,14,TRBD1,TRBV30,TGTGCCTGGGTCCCGGGACAGGGGTCCTACGAGCAGTACTTC,CAWVPGQGSYEQYF
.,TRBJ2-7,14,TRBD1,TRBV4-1,TGCGCCAGCAGCCACGGACAGGGCTCCTACGAGCAGTACTTC,CASSHGQGSYEQYF
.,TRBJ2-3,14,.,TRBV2,TGTGCCAGCGGCGGGGTGGGTGGCACAGATACGCAGTATTTT,CASGGVGGTDTQYF
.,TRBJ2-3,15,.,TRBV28,TGTGCCAGCACTAGCCTACTAGGGGGAACAGATACGCAGTATTTT,CASTSLLGGTDTQYF
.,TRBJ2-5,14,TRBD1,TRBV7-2,TGTGCCAGCAGCTTTAGGACAGGGGCAGAGACCCAGTACTTC,CASSFRTGAETQYF
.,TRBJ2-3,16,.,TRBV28,TGTGCCAGCAGCCGGCGGTCCTGGAGAAGCACAGATACGCAGTATTTT,CASSRRSWRSTDTQYF
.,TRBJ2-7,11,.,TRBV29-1,TGCAGCGTTAGTTTGGGGGGCGAGCAGTACTTC,CSVSLGGEQYF
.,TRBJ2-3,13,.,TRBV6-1,TGTGCCAGCAGTGAGCAGAGCACAGATACGCAGTATTTT,CASSEQSTDTQYF
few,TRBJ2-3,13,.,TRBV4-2,TGTGCCAGCACTGGGGGGGCGGGAGATACGCAGTATTTT,CASTGGAGDTQYF
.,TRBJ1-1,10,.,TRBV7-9,TGTGCCAGCAGCCCTAATGAAGCTTTCTTT,CASSPNEAFF
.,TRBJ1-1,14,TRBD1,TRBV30,TGTGCCTGGACTAAGGGGGACAGGAACACTGAAGCTTTCTTT,CAWTKGDRNTEAFF